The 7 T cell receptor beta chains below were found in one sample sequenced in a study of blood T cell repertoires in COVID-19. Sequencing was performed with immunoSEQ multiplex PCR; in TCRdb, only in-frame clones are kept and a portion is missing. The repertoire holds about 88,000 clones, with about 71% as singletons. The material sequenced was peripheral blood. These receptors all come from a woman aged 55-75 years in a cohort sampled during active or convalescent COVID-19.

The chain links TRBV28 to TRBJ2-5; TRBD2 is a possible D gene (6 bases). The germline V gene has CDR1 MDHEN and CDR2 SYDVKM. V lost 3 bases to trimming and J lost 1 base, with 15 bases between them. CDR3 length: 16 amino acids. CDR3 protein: CASSFTLGLSQETQYF. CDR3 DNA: TGTGCCAGCAGTTTCACCTTGGGACTGAGCCAAGAGACCCAGTACTTC.

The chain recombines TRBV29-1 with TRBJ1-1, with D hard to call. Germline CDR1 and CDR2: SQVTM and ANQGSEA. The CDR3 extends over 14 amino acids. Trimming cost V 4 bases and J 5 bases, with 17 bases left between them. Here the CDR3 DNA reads TGCAGCGTTGCCCTGACACGGGGAAAGACTGAAGCTTTCTTT. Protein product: CSVALTRGKTEAFF.

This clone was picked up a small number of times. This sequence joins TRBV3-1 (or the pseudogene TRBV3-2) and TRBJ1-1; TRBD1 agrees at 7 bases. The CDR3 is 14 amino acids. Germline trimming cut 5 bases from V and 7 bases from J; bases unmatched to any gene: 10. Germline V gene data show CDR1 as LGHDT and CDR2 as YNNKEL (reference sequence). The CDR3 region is CASSANRGSIEAFF. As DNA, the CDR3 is TGTGCCAGCAGCGCAAACAGGGGCTCCATTGAAGCTTTCTTT.

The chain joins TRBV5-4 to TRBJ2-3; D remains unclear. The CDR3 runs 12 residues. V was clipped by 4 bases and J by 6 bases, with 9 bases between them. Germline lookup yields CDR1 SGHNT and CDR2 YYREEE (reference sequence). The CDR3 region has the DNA TGTGCCAGCAGCCGAAGCTGGGATACGCAGTATTTT. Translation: CASSRSWDTQYF. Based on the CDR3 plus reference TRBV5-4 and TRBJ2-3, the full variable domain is ETGVTQSPTHLIKTRGQQVTLRCSSQSGHNTVSWYQQALGQGPQFIFQYYREEENGRGNFPPRFSGLQFPNYSSELNVNALELDDSALYLCASSRSWDTQYFGPGTRLTVL.

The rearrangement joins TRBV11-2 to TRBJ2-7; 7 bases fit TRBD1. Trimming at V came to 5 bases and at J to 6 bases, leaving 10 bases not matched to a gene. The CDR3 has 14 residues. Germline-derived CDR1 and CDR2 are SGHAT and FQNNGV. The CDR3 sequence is CASSTSATGFEQYF. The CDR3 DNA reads TGTGCCAGCAGCACTTCCGCGACAGGGTTCGAGCAGTACTTC.

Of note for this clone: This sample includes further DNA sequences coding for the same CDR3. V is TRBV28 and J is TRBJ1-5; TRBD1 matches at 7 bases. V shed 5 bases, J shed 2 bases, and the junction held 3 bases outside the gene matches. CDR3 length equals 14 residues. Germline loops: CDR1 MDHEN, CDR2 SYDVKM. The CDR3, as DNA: TGTGCCAGCAGTAAGCAGGGGGGCAATCAGCCCCAGCATTTT. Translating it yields CASSKQGGNQPQHF.

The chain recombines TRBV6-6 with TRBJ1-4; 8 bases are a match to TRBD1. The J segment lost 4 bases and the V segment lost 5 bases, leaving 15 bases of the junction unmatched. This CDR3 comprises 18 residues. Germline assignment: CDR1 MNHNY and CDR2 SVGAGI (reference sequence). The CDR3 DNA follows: TGTGCCAGCAGTCTGCAGGAAAGCAGGGGGCACGTTAATGAAAAACTGTTTTTT. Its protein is CASSLQESRGHVNEKLFF.